This T cell receptor beta chain comes out of a study of blood T cell repertoires in COVID-19 (TCRdb year 2020). Background for the entire study: The collaborator samples originated in the United States, Italy and Spain and spanned the acute and convalescent phases of COVID-19. Samples were obtained from the ongoing ImmuneRACE study (first 160 participants) and from roughly 1,300 subjects provided by 6 global collaborators. The sample metadata nearly always contained a de-identified subject ID, COVID-19 status, age in years and sex. Deeply sampled blood TCRbeta repertoires from subjects exposed to, actively infected with, or recovered from COVID-19 were included in the dataset. The repertoires were made available in a free public database intended to serve as a resource for research on the immune response to SARS-CoV-2. The prospective study material was composed of cDNA or gDNA derived from T cells, B-cell-depleted T cells, or PBMCs. HLA class I and class II types, where available, came from metadata supplied by the sample provider rather than from assay-based typing.

TCRbeta CDR3 regions were amplified from genomic DNA using the immunoSEQ Assay, a bias-controlled multiplex PCR. Turning to the authors' computational methods: Nucleated cell counts per sample were estimated from amplification of reference gene primers within the assay. Sequence reads were collapsed and filtered to measure the absolute abundance of every unique TCRbeta CDR3 rearrangement. For each sample, productive Simpson clonality was calculated by taking the square root of Simpson's diversity index across productive rearrangements. In its TCRdb copy, this immuneACCESS table keeps in-frame sequences only and misses some clones. Where compared with another copy, unresolved V genes explain less than half of these, and the others have no known cause. The V and J calls and clone size come from that table; D and trimming were worked out from the DNA. Present in this sample are 190,000 or so clones, about 85% of which were seen just once. Around 9.5% of the sample is held by the ten biggest clonotypes.

Whole blood was collected in K2EDTA tubes by collaborating institutions according to the institutions' own protocols. For TCRbeta analysis, collaborator samples were shipped as frozen whole blood, as isolated PBMCs, or as DNA extracted from either sample type. Points the paper makes about the study in general: How much clinical and demographic metadata was included differed by source and by participant, and the metadata was provided uncurated.

Regarding this clone: There is no known antigen for this receptor. Base-call qualities are not available, and no considerably larger clone is one nucleotide away.

The TCR comes from a woman older than 75 with acute or convalescent COVID-19. Sequencing was carried out using peripheral blood.

The encoded CDR3 is CASSKVGPRDNLRGTDTQYF. The base sequence is TGTGCCAGCAGCAAAGTAGGCCCCCGGGACAACCTTCGGGGCACAGATACGCAGTATTTT. Recombination connected TRBV21-1 to TRBJ2-3; TRBD1 is the table's D call and was not checked against the DNA. TRBV21-1 corresponds to a pseudogene. Spanning cysteine to phenylalanine, the CDR3 consists of 20 amino acids. CDR3 DNA only is kept here, 60 bases in frame from base 1.